This passage covers 6 T cell receptor beta chains from one sample sequenced in a study of shared clonotypes between healthy human individuals. TCRdb's copy holds only in-frame clones and misses some; the assay was immunoSEQ multiplex PCR. The sample holds 450,000 to 700,000 clones, roughly 96% seen once. Naive CD8 isolation took CD45RO-negative cells positively selected for CCR7 and excluded terminally differentiated effector memory CD45RA+ cells. Sequencing was performed on naive CD8+ T cells sorted from blood. Receptors were obtained from a woman aged 25 to 45 in good health.

The chain employs TRBV2 and TRBJ1-1; possibly TRBD1 for D (5 bases). The germline gives CDR1 SNHLY, CDR2 FYNNEI. The CDR3 totals 11 residues. V shed 6 bases and J shed 8 bases, with 10 bases lying between them. This CDR3 is CASRKDKEAFF. In DNA form, the CDR3 reads TGTGCCAGCAGAAAGGACAAGGAAGCTTTCTTT.

The rearrangement links TRBV6-5 to TRBJ1-1; D unresolved. V dropped 0 bases and J dropped 6 bases, with 17 bases sitting between them. The CDR3 loop spans 16 amino acids. Germline assignment: CDR1 MNHEY and CDR2 SVGAGI. In DNA form, the CDR3 reads TGTGCCAGCAGTTACTCGATCCCAGATATCTCCCCTGAAGCTTTCTTT. Translating it yields CASSYSIPDISPEAFF.

The rearrangement links TRBV5-8 to TRBJ1-1; no clear D. CDR3 size: 13 residues. The V gene's germline CDR1 is SGHTS and CDR2 YDEGEE. Trimming took off 0 bases at V and 6 bases at J, with 9 bases between the two ends. As DNA, the CDR3 is TGTGCCAGCAGCTTGGGTGGGTCCTCTGAAGCTTTCTTT. It yields the protein CASSLGGSSEAFF.

Concerning this clone itself: Other DNA sequences in the same sample also yield this CDR3. The CDR3 region has the DNA TGTGCCAGCAGCCTCGGACAGCGCTACGAGCAGTACTTC. Its translation is CASSLGQRYEQYF. The rearrangement uses TRBV7-6 and TRBJ2-7; the D gene is possibly TRBD1 (6 bases). CDR1 is SGHVS and CDR2 is FNYEAQ in the germline V gene. Between the trimmed V and J ends, which lost 5 bases and 3 bases, there was a span of 11 bases. The CDR3 is 13 amino acids.

This chain uses TRBV5-4 with TRBJ1-2; weak D call: TRBD1 (6 bases). Germline V lookup: CDR1 SGHNT, CDR2 YYREEE (reference sequence). V lost 7 bases and J 3 bases, leaving 16 bases between the germline ends. The CDR3 has 14 amino acids. The CDR3 sequence: CASSISRQDYGYTF. The CDR3 DNA sequence: TGTGCCAGCTCTATATCCCGACAGGACTATGGCTACACCTTC.

The chain recombines TRBV4-1 with TRBJ2-1, with 12 bases aligning to TRBD2. The CDR3 consists of 22 residues. Unmatched junction bases numbered 20, after V lost 5 bases and J lost 0 bases. CDR1 and CDR2 (germline): MGHRA, YSYEKL. This CDR3 reads CASSYPRRTSGKERSSYNEQFF. CDR3 nucleotide sequence: TGCGCCAGCAGCTACCCCCGTCGGACTAGCGGGAAGGAACGAAGCTCCTACAATGAGCAGTTCTTC.